This T cell receptor (beta chain) stems from a study of early T cells in non-severe SARS-CoV-2 infection. Overall study context: With bulk RNA from unsorted whole blood as input, sequencing yielded unpaired chains. Study-level results: VDJdb matching, biased toward anti-spike CD8 responses, missed private and CD4 specificities.

This CDR3 spans 19 amino acids. The junction had 18 bases not matched to a gene; V was cut back by 3 bases and J by 6 bases. Individual cDNA molecules were tagged with unique molecular identifiers, the study reported. One entry per CDR3 protein, called by TCRdb with MiXCR from the 5' RACE reads. The top ten clones hold 15% of a sample with fewer than 65,000 distinct CDR3 sequences, about 9.3% of them seen once. This clonotype was counted ten times or more. As yet, its antigen is unknown. This chain joins TRBV12-3 or TRBV12-4 and TRBJ2-3, with 10 bases lining up with TRBD2. Specimen: whole blood. This sequence was found in an adult who was a healthcare worker with PCR-confirmed SARS-CoV-2 infection or an uninfected control (not recorded which). CDR3 sequence: CASSFWALAGADTADTQYF. DNA for the CDR3: TGTGCCAGCAGTTTCTGGGCCCTAGCGGGAGCTGACACGGCGGATACGCAGTATTTT.